This entry features one T cell receptor (beta chain) sequence. The data derive from a study of CD8 T cells in Susac syndrome. The V end lost 1 base, the J end lost 7 bases, and 14 bases lay between the germline ends. The CDR3 consists of 15 residues. Germline loops: CDR1 SEHNR, CDR2 FQNEAQ (reference sequence). With random hexamers, reverse transcription was performed on 0.5 to 1 ug of RNA. MiXCR was run by TCRdb on the immunoSEQ multiplex PCR reads, yielding one entry per CDR3 protein. The profile shows roughly 130,000 distinct CDR3 sequences, roughly 94% of them singletons. The sequenced sample consisted of CD4+ T cells from PBMCs. The V gene is TRBV7-9, the J gene TRBJ2-1; D is perhaps TRBD2 (6 bases). The clonotype originates from a human donor with multiple sclerosis. The CDR3: CASSLGSGPGNEQFF. The CDR3 bases are TGTGCCAGCAGCTTAGGTAGCGGTCCGGGGAATGAGCAGTTCTTC.